Described below is a single T cell receptor beta chain sequence and its context. This sample was taken from a study of blood T cell repertoires in COVID-19. Study-wide background: Researchers got acute and convalescent COVID-19 samples from the United States, Italy and Spain. T cells, B-cell-depleted T cells, or PBMCs provided the cDNA or gDNA that served as material.

Germline CDR1 SGHTS, CDR2 YDEGEE. The V end lost 0 bases, the J end lost 2 bases, and 11 bases lay between the germline ends. The CDR3 is 15 residues long. As handled by the study authors: Amplifying reference gene primers gave estimates of nucleated cell counts. The repertoire was sequenced with immunoSEQ multiplex PCR; TCRdb's copy has only in-frame clones and lacks some. V, J and clone size reflect that table, while D and trimming were determined from the DNA. The table shows about 130,000 clones, with roughly 72% occurring only once. The specimen sequenced was peripheral blood. The receptor comes from a human donor in a cohort sampled during active COVID-19. The chain couples TRBV5-8 to TRBJ2-5; D unresolved. The CDR3 DNA follows: TGTGCCAGCAGCTTGGGAATCGTGGAGCAAGAGACCCAGTACTTC. It specifies CASSLGIVEQETQYF.